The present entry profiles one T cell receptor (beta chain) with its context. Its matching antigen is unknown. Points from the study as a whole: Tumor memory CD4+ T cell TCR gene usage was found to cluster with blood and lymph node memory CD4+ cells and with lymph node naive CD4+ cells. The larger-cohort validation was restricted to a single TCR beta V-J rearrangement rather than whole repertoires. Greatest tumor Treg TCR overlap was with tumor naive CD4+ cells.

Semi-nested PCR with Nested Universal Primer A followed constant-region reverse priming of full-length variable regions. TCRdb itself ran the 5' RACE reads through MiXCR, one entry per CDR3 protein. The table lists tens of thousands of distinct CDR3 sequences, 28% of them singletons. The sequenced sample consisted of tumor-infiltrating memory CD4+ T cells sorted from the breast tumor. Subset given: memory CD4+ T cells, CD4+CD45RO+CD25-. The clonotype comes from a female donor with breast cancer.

In DNA, the CDR3 is TGTGCCAGCAGTACCCCGTCCACCAGGGGGGGCTACAATGAGCAGTTCTTC. It codes for CASSTPSTRGGYNEQFF. This rearrangement joins TRBV7-9 to TRBJ2-1; D might be TRBD1 or TRBD2, each matching 7 bases. Germline V gene sequence: CDR1 SEHNR, CDR2 FQNEAQ (reference sequence). The CDR3 runs 17 residues. V was clipped by 6 bases and J by 3 bases, with 21 bases between them. Full variable domain (remainder filled in from reference TRBV7-9 and TRBJ2-1): DTGVSQNPRHKITKRGQNVTFRCDPISEHNRLYWYRQTLGQGPEFLTYFQNEAQLEKSRLLSDRFSAERPKGSFSTLEIQRTEQGDSAMYLCASSTPSTRGGYNEQFFGPGTRLTVL.